A selection of T cell receptor beta chains follows, all from one sample in a study of blood T cell repertoires in COVID-19. This table comes from immunoSEQ multiplex PCR, and its TCRdb copy is limited to in-frame clones, with some not included. Among 350,000 to 450,000 clones, approximately 93% were seen once, and the ten largest hold more than 0.85%. The sequencing sample was made of PBMCs or T cells enriched from blood (not recorded which). Receptors were obtained from a woman aged 35 to 49 who had been exposed to COVID-19. Both conserved end residues are part of each CDR3. The D gene is left open where the match is weak. Only some rows state a clone size, as once, few, many or a class for expanded clones.

>-|TRBJ1-1|TRBD1|TRBV7-9
CASSLGQEAFF
TGTGCCAGCAGCTTGGGACAGGAAGCTTTCTTT
>-|TRBJ2-6|TRBD1|TRBV27
CASSPSGGTGANVLTF
TGTGCCAGCAGTCCCTCAGGGGGAACTGGGGCCAACGTCCTGACTTTC
>-|TRBJ2-1|-|TRBV5-1
CASSPTSYNEQFF
TGCGCCAGCAGCCCTACGTCCTACAATGAGCAGTTCTTC
>-|TRBJ1-2|TRBD1|TRBV15
CATSRGGGSGYTF
TGTGCCACCAGCAGAGGAGGGGGCAGTGGCTACACCTTC
>-|TRBJ2-3|-|TRBV7-6
CASSFLATDTQYF
TGTGCCAGCAGCTTTTTGGCCACAGATACGCAGTATTTT
>-|TRBJ2-3|TRBD2|TRBV9
CASSPQKLTSGRVPDTQYF
TGTGCCAGCAGCCCTCAAAAATTAACTAGCGGGAGGGTCCCAGATACGCAGTATTTT
>-|TRBJ1-2|-|TRBV29-1
CSVDKTGSLGGYTF
TGCAGCGTCGACAAGACGGGGTCCCTCGGAGGCTACACCTTC
>once|TRBJ2-5|-|TRBV7-2
CASSFREGGQETQYF
TGTGCCAGCAGCTTCCGTGAAGGGGGTCAAGAGACCCAGTACTTC
>-|TRBJ1-6|-|TRBV20-1
CSASVSGVGSPLHF
TGCAGTGCTAGTGTTTCAGGGGTTGGGTCACCCCTCCACTTT
>-|TRBJ1-2|-|TRBV19
CASSMTAGFGGYTF
TGTGCCAGTAGTATGACCGCGGGGTTCGGTGGCTACACCTTC
>few|TRBJ1-3|TRBD1|TRBV5-1
CASSRTTGNGNTIYF
TGCGCCAGCAGCCGCACGACAGGGAATGGAAACACCATATATTTT
>once|TRBJ1-3|-|TRBV15
CATSRDHDFWGGNTIYF
TGTGCCACCAGCAGAGATCACGATTTTTGGGGCGGAAACACCATATATTTT
>-|TRBJ2-3|TRBD2|TRBV5-1
CASSLARGGQGGTDTQYF
TGCGCCAGCAGCTTGGCGCGCGGGGGGCAGGGTGGCACAGATACGCAGTATTTT
>-|TRBJ2-7|TRBD1|TRBV30
CAWSIDRGDEQYF
TGTGCCTGGAGTATAGACAGGGGTGACGAGCAGTACTTC
>-|TRBJ2-3|-|TRBV2
CASSRGSTQYF
TGTGCCAGCAGTCGAGGGAGTACGCAGTATTTT
>-|TRBJ2-3|-|TRBV6-2/TRBV6-3
CASSLTGDTQYF
TGTGCCAGCAGTTTGACGGGGGATACGCAGTATTTT
>-|TRBJ1-2|-|TRBV14
CASSQDLGPHYGYTF
TGTGCCAGCAGCCAAGATTTGGGCCCCCACTATGGCTACACCTTC
>-|TRBJ1-1|TRBD1|TRBV6-2/TRBV6-3
CASSKGTGVFLTEAFF
TGTGCCAGCAGTAAGGGGACAGGGGTTTTCCTAACTGAAGCTTTCTTT
>-|TRBJ2-2|TRBD2|TRBV29-1
CSVRLARAGELFF
TGCAGCGTTCGACTAGCGAGGGCCGGGGAGCTGTTTTTT
>many|TRBJ2-1|TRBD2|TRBV11-2
CASSSSLAGGYNEQFF
TGTGCCAGCAGCTCTTCACTAGCGGGGGGCTACAATGAGCAGTTCTTC
>-|TRBJ1-1|TRBD1|TRBV18
CASSPGQLNTEAFF
TGTGCCAGCTCGCCGGGACAGCTGAACACTGAAGCTTTCTTT
>-|TRBJ2-7|TRBD1|TRBV10-3
CAARPGQTYEQYF
TGTGCCGCCAGACCGGGACAGACCTACGAGCAGTACTTC
>-|TRBJ2-2|TRBD2|TRBV29-1
CSVDPGGRGTGELFF
TGCAGCGTTGACCCTGGGGGGAGGGGCACCGGGGAGCTGTTTTTT
>-|TRBJ1-5|-|TRBV2
CAITNGQNQPQHF
TGTGCCATCACTAACGGACAGAACCAGCCCCAGCATTTT
>-|TRBJ2-2|TRBD2|TRBV18
CASSPPGLAGIGELFF
TGTGCCAGCTCACCACCGGGACTAGCGGGGATCGGGGAGCTGTTTTTT
>few|TRBJ1-2|TRBD1|TRBV6-6
CASSRQGGPYGYTF
TGTGCCAGCAGCCGACAGGGAGGGCCCTATGGCTACACCTTC
>-|TRBJ1-5|TRBD1|TRBV6-1
CASSEYRGLNQPQHF
TGTGCCAGCAGTGAATACAGGGGGCTCAATCAGCCCCAGCATTTT
>-|TRBJ2-7|-|TRBV5-4
CASSLTGYEQYF
TGTGCCAGCAGCCTGACAGGCTACGAGCAGTACTTC
>few|TRBJ1-2|TRBD1|TRBV7-9
CASSWDRPNYGYTF
TGTGCCAGCAGCTGGGACAGGCCAAACTATGGCTACACCTTC
>-|TRBJ2-1|TRBD1|TRBV5-8
CASSLARTGRQFF
TGTGCCAGCAGCTTGGCCCGGACAGGAAGGCAGTTCTTC
>few|TRBJ1-5|TRBD1|TRBV7-8
CASSSGTGGNQPQHF
TGTGCCAGCAGCTCCGGGACAGGGGGCAATCAGCCCCAGCATTTT
>-|TRBJ1-1|-|TRBV19
CASSVTSRDTEAFF
TGTGCCAGTAGTGTGACCAGCAGGGACACTGAAGCTTTCTTT
>-|TRBJ2-3|-|TRBV30
CARTLSGYTDTQYF
TGTGCCAGGACCTTATCGGGTTACACAGATACGCAGTATTTT
>-|TRBJ1-5|-|TRBV28
CASSGEANQPQHF
TGTGCCAGTTCAGGGGAAGCGAATCAGCCCCAGCATTTT
>-|TRBJ1-3|TRBD1|TRBV7-9
CASSSGQGAGNTIYF
TGTGCCAGCAGCTCGGGACAGGGGGCTGGAAACACCATATATTTT
>-|TRBJ2-5|-|TRBV29-1
CSVVRAGVGETQYF
TGCAGCGTTGTCAGGGCAGGGGTCGGAGAGACCCAGTACTTC
>few|TRBJ1-4|-|TRBV9
CASSTIRGNDEKLFF
TGTGCCAGCAGCACTATTCGGGGGAATGATGAAAAACTGTTTTTT
>few|TRBJ2-3|-|TRBV14
CASSQGLADTQYF
TGTGCCAGCAGCCAAGGATTAGCAGATACGCAGTATTTT
>-|TRBJ1-2|-|TRBV7-5
CVRSRGRPGVIYGYTF
TGTGTCAGAAGCCGGGGAAGGCCAGGGGTGATCTATGGCTACACCTTC
>-|TRBJ2-2|-|TRBV7-2
CASSPKAVTGELFF
TGTGCCAGCAGCCCAAAAGCGGTCACCGGGGAGCTGTTTTTT